Listed below are T cell receptor beta chains from one sample, sequenced in a study of Graves' ophthalmopathy and Graves' hyperthyroidism. A single record per CDR3 protein comes from TCRdb applying MiXCR to the multiplex PCR reads. Altogether hundreds of thousands of distinct CDR3 sequences are present, 35% to 50% being singletons, with the ten largest covering over 2.5%. Material: peripheral blood. Source of these receptors: an adult man with Graves' ophthalmopathy. Both conserved end residues are part of each CDR3. The order of the fields is CDR3 protein, CDR3 DNA, CDR3 length, D gene, J gene, clone size, V gene. The D gene is left open where the match is weak. Only part of the rows carry a size: once, few, many, or a class if the clone is expanded.

cdr3_aa: CASRGTGMGYGYTF; cdr3_nt: TGTGCCAGTAGGGGGACAGGGATGGGATATGGCTACACCTTC; cdr3_length: 14; d_call: TRBD1; j_call: TRBJ1-2; clone_size: many; v_call: TRBV19
cdr3_aa: CASSQGRGNTEAFF; cdr3_nt: TGTGCCAGCAGCCAGGGCCGGGGGAACACTGAAGCTTTCTTT; cdr3_length: 14; d_call: NA; j_call: TRBJ1-1; clone_size: many; v_call: TRBV7-2
cdr3_aa: CSLGDFHYGYTF; cdr3_nt: TGCAGCTTAGGGGACTTCCACTATGGCTACACCTTC; cdr3_length: 12; d_call: NA; j_call: TRBJ1-2; clone_size: NA; v_call: TRBV29-1
cdr3_aa: CASSHYPGTGELFF; cdr3_nt: TGTGCCAGCAGTCACTACCCAGGGACCGGGGAGCTGTTTTTT; cdr3_length: 14; d_call: NA; j_call: TRBJ2-2; clone_size: NA; v_call: TRBV6-1
cdr3_aa: CATSRDFGTSGYNEQFF; cdr3_nt: TGTGCCACCAGCAGAGATTTTGGGACTAGCGGGTACAATGAGCAGTTCTTC; cdr3_length: 17; d_call: TRBD2; j_call: TRBJ2-1; clone_size: NA; v_call: TRBV15
cdr3_aa: CASAGTGPHF; cdr3_nt: TGCGCCAGCGCGGGGACAGGGCCCCACTTC; cdr3_length: 10; d_call: TRBD1; j_call: TRBJ2-7; clone_size: NA; v_call: TRBV10-2
cdr3_aa: CASRRQADYGYTF; cdr3_nt: TGCGCCAGCAGACGACAGGCTGACTATGGCTACACCTTC; cdr3_length: 13; d_call: NA; j_call: TRBJ1-2; clone_size: NA; v_call: TRBV4-1
cdr3_aa: CASSRGRSYEQYF; cdr3_nt: TGTGCCAGCAGCCGAGGACGGTCCTACGAGCAGTACTTC; cdr3_length: 13; d_call: NA; j_call: TRBJ2-7; clone_size: many; v_call: TRBV14
cdr3_aa: CSARVGQTANYEQYF; cdr3_nt: TGCAGTGCTAGAGTGGGTCAAACTGCAAACTACGAGCAGTACTTC; cdr3_length: 15; d_call: NA; j_call: TRBJ2-7; clone_size: NA; v_call: TRBV20-1
cdr3_aa: CASSRRDRFVTQYF; cdr3_nt: TGTGCCAGCAGCCGACGCGACAGATTCGTGACCCAGTACTTC; cdr3_length: 14; d_call: NA; j_call: TRBJ2-5; clone_size: few; v_call: TRBV11-2
cdr3_aa: CSAGTGPLNEKLFF; cdr3_nt: TGCAGTGCTGGAACAGGCCCTCTTAATGAAAAACTGTTTTTT; cdr3_length: 14; d_call: NA; j_call: TRBJ1-4; clone_size: many; v_call: TRBV20-1
cdr3_aa: CASSAIRPANYGYTF; cdr3_nt: TGTGCCAGCAGCGCTATTCGTCCAGCTAACTATGGCTACACCTTC; cdr3_length: 15; d_call: NA; j_call: TRBJ1-2; clone_size: NA; v_call: TRBV25-1
cdr3_aa: CASSLRASGKTQYF; cdr3_nt: TGTGCCAGCAGCTTACGGGCCAGCGGGAAGACCCAGTACTTC; cdr3_length: 14; d_call: TRBD2; j_call: TRBJ2-5; clone_size: NA; v_call: TRBV7-3
cdr3_aa: CSALKDRVSGNTIYF; cdr3_nt: TGCAGTGCTCTTAAGGACAGGGTGTCTGGAAACACCATATATTTT; cdr3_length: 15; d_call: TRBD1; j_call: TRBJ1-3; clone_size: many; v_call: TRBV20-1
cdr3_aa: CAISDWTGEGGLTEAFF; cdr3_nt: TGTGCCATCAGTGATTGGACAGGGGAAGGAGGGCTGACTGAAGCTTTCTTT; cdr3_length: 17; d_call: TRBD1; j_call: TRBJ1-1; clone_size: NA; v_call: TRBV10-3
cdr3_aa: CASSYLQGASSPLHF; cdr3_nt: TGTGCCAGCAGCTACTTACAGGGGGCAAGTTCACCCCTCCACTTT; cdr3_length: 15; d_call: TRBD1; j_call: TRBJ1-6; clone_size: many; v_call: TRBV7-2
cdr3_aa: CASSSILSGF; cdr3_nt: TGTGCCAGCAGTTCCATCCTATCGGGCTTT; cdr3_length: 10; d_call: NA; j_call: TRBJ1-1; clone_size: many; v_call: TRBV7-9
cdr3_aa: CASSPDRSGGETQYF; cdr3_nt: TGTGCCAGCAGCCCAGATCGTTCCGGGGGTGAGACCCAGTACTTC; cdr3_length: 15; d_call: NA; j_call: TRBJ2-5; clone_size: NA; v_call: TRBV7-9
cdr3_aa: CSVEHRANYGYTF; cdr3_nt: TGCAGCGTTGAGCACAGGGCTAACTATGGCTACACCTTC; cdr3_length: 13; d_call: NA; j_call: TRBJ1-2; clone_size: NA; v_call: TRBV29-1
cdr3_aa: CASSADNSNQPQHF; cdr3_nt: TGTGCCAGCAGTGCGGACAATAGCAATCAGCCCCAGCATTTT; cdr3_length: 14; d_call: NA; j_call: TRBJ1-5; clone_size: many; v_call: TRBV25-1
cdr3_aa: CASSTPGEGANVLTF; cdr3_nt: TGTGCCAGCAGTACTCCCGGAGAGGGGGCCAACGTCCTGACTTTC; cdr3_length: 15; d_call: NA; j_call: TRBJ2-6; clone_size: many; v_call: TRBV10-3
cdr3_aa: CASSLPSGRPADTQYF; cdr3_nt: TGTGCCAGCAGTTTACCCAGCGGGAGGCCTGCAGATACGCAGTATTTT; cdr3_length: 16; d_call: TRBD2; j_call: TRBJ2-3; clone_size: once; v_call: TRBV12-3/TRBV12-4
cdr3_aa: CASSYGVTNTGELFF; cdr3_nt: TGTGCCAGCAGTTACGGGGTAACGAACACCGGGGAGCTGTTTTTT; cdr3_length: 15; d_call: NA; j_call: TRBJ2-2; clone_size: few; v_call: TRBV6-6
cdr3_aa: CASSLGDYSGNTIYF; cdr3_nt: TGTGCCAGCAGCTTGGGGGACTACTCTGGAAACACCATATATTTT; cdr3_length: 15; d_call: NA; j_call: TRBJ1-3; clone_size: many; v_call: TRBV5-6
cdr3_aa: CSANAGTDTQYF; cdr3_nt: TGCAGTGCTAATGCGGGAACAGATACGCAGTATTTT; cdr3_length: 12; d_call: NA; j_call: TRBJ2-3; clone_size: few; v_call: TRBV20-1
cdr3_aa: CASSYFIIGALDNYGYTF; cdr3_nt: TGTGCCAGCAGTTACTTCATCATCGGGGCCCTTGACAACTATGGCTACACCTTC; cdr3_length: 18; d_call: NA; j_call: TRBJ1-2; clone_size: NA; v_call: TRBV10-3
cdr3_aa: CARVLDAGNTIYF; cdr3_nt: TGTGCTAGAGTGTTGGACGCCGGAAACACCATATATTTT; cdr3_length: 13; d_call: NA; j_call: TRBJ1-3; clone_size: NA; v_call: TRBV25-1
cdr3_aa: CASRWGSNTEAFF; cdr3_nt: TGCGCCAGCAGGTGGGGATCGAACACTGAAGCTTTCTTT; cdr3_length: 13; d_call: NA; j_call: TRBJ1-1; clone_size: NA; v_call: TRBV5-1
cdr3_aa: CASKEGRSGTEGFF; cdr3_nt: TGTGCCAGCAAAGAGGGGCGAAGTGGGACTGAAGGTTTCTTT; cdr3_length: 14; d_call: NA; j_call: TRBJ1-1; clone_size: NA; v_call: TRBV2
cdr3_aa: CATSPGWNTEAFF; cdr3_nt: TGTGCCACCAGTCCGGGGTGGAACACTGAAGCTTTCTTT; cdr3_length: 13; d_call: NA; j_call: TRBJ1-1; clone_size: many; v_call: TRBV24-1
cdr3_aa: CASSLQGISNQPQHF; cdr3_nt: TGTGCCAGCAGTTTACAGGGGATTAGCAATCAGCCCCAGCATTTT; cdr3_length: 15; d_call: NA; j_call: TRBJ1-5; clone_size: many; v_call: TRBV12-3/TRBV12-4
cdr3_aa: CASSDERQGGYNEQFF; cdr3_nt: TGTGCCAGCAGTGACGAACGACAGGGCGGCTACAATGAGCAGTTCTTC; cdr3_length: 16; d_call: TRBD1; j_call: TRBJ2-1; clone_size: NA; v_call: TRBV2
cdr3_aa: CASRAGQGRGNTIYF; cdr3_nt: TGTGCCAGCAGAGCCGGACAGGGGAGGGGAAACACCATATATTTT; cdr3_length: 15; d_call: TRBD1; j_call: TRBJ1-3; clone_size: NA; v_call: TRBV12-3/TRBV12-4
cdr3_aa: CASSLTPAPSYEQYF; cdr3_nt: TGCGCCAGCAGCTTGACTCCAGCCCCCTCCTACGAGCAGTACTTC; cdr3_length: 15; d_call: NA; j_call: TRBJ2-7; clone_size: many; v_call: TRBV5-1
cdr3_aa: CASSLAPAANYGYTF; cdr3_nt: TGTGCCAGCAGCTTAGCTCCAGCTGCTAACTATGGCTACACCTTC; cdr3_length: 15; d_call: NA; j_call: TRBJ1-2; clone_size: many; v_call: TRBV11-2
cdr3_aa: CASSQDGGISYGYTF; cdr3_nt: TGTGCCAGCAGCCAAGATGGGGGGATTTCTTATGGCTACACCTTC; cdr3_length: 15; d_call: NA; j_call: TRBJ1-2; clone_size: NA; v_call: TRBV7-2
cdr3_aa: CASSQFRDTRDSPLHF; cdr3_nt: TGTGCCAGCTCACAATTCCGGGACACCAGGGATTCACCCCTCCACTTT; cdr3_length: 16; d_call: NA; j_call: TRBJ1-6; clone_size: few; v_call: TRBV19
cdr3_aa: CSVLSTGSYEQYF; cdr3_nt: TGCAGCGTTCTTTCGACAGGGTCCTACGAGCAGTACTTC; cdr3_length: 13; d_call: TRBD1; j_call: TRBJ2-7; clone_size: many; v_call: TRBV29-1
cdr3_aa: CASSGTGSDVLTF; cdr3_nt: TGTGCCAGCAGCGGGACAGGGTCCGACGTCCTGACTTTC; cdr3_length: 13; d_call: TRBD1; j_call: TRBJ2-6; clone_size: NA; v_call: TRBV7-9
cdr3_aa: CASSQDVGGVYEQYF; cdr3_nt: TGTGCCAGCAGCCAAGATGTCGGCGGGGTCTACGAGCAGTACTTC; cdr3_length: 15; d_call: NA; j_call: TRBJ2-7; clone_size: NA; v_call: TRBV27
cdr3_aa: CASSAGGVHNSPLHF; cdr3_nt: TGTGCCAGCAGCGCCGGGGGCGTACATAATTCACCCCTCCACTTT; cdr3_length: 15; d_call: NA; j_call: TRBJ1-6; clone_size: NA; v_call: TRBV7-8
cdr3_aa: CASSLGPPTRRETQYF; cdr3_nt: TGTGCCAGCAGCTTAGGCCCCCCTACACGCAGGGAGACCCAGTACTTC; cdr3_length: 16; d_call: NA; j_call: TRBJ2-5; clone_size: many; v_call: TRBV7-2
cdr3_aa: CASSFSGNNYGYTF; cdr3_nt: TGTGCCAGCAGCTTTTCCGGGAACAACTATGGCTACACCTTC; cdr3_length: 14; d_call: NA; j_call: TRBJ1-2; clone_size: many; v_call: TRBV7-9
cdr3_aa: CASTGGGQTYNEQFF; cdr3_nt: TGTGCCAGCACTGGGGGGGGGCAGACCTACAATGAGCAGTTCTTC; cdr3_length: 15; d_call: NA; j_call: TRBJ2-1; clone_size: NA; v_call: TRBV25-1
cdr3_aa: CAISESTGYSGNTGELFF; cdr3_nt: TGTGCCATCAGTGAGTCCACAGGGTACTCTGGAAACACCGGGGAGCTGTTTTTT; cdr3_length: 18; d_call: NA; j_call: TRBJ2-2; clone_size: NA; v_call: TRBV10-3
cdr3_aa: CASSEQDLSGNTIYF; cdr3_nt: TGCGCCAGCAGTGAACAGGACCTTTCTGGAAACACCATATATTTT; cdr3_length: 15; d_call: NA; j_call: TRBJ1-3; clone_size: many; v_call: TRBV10-2
cdr3_aa: CASSQDGASGDEQYF; cdr3_nt: TGCGCCAGCAGCCAAGACGGGGCTTCGGGCGACGAGCAGTACTTC; cdr3_length: 15; d_call: NA; j_call: TRBJ2-7; clone_size: NA; v_call: TRBV4-3
cdr3_aa: CASSPQGFNSPLHF; cdr3_nt: TGTGCCAGCAGCCCACAGGGATTTAATTCACCCCTCCACTTT; cdr3_length: 14; d_call: NA; j_call: TRBJ1-6; clone_size: many; v_call: TRBV7-9
cdr3_aa: CASSEGALGEQETQYF; cdr3_nt: TGTGCCAGCAGTGAAGGGGCTTTAGGAGAACAAGAGACCCAGTACTTC; cdr3_length: 16; d_call: NA; j_call: TRBJ2-5; clone_size: NA; v_call: TRBV25-1
cdr3_aa: CASSLKGGMNTGAFF; cdr3_nt: TGTGCCAGCAGCTTAAAAGGGGGCATGAACACTGGAGCTTTCTTT; cdr3_length: 15; d_call: TRBD1; j_call: TRBJ1-1; clone_size: once; v_call: TRBV7-2
cdr3_aa: CASSHSSSPGEQYF; cdr3_nt: TGTGCCAGCAGCCACAGTAGCAGCCCGGGGGAGCAGTACTTC; cdr3_length: 14; d_call: NA; j_call: TRBJ2-7; clone_size: many; v_call: TRBV7-9
cdr3_aa: CSVSGTTYEQYF; cdr3_nt: TGCAGCGTTAGCGGGACCACCTACGAGCAGTACTTC; cdr3_length: 12; d_call: TRBD2; j_call: TRBJ2-7; clone_size: NA; v_call: TRBV29-1
cdr3_aa: CASSPRNRGMRETQYF; cdr3_nt: TGTGCCAGCAGCCCTCGTAACAGGGGAATGAGAGAGACCCAGTACTTC; cdr3_length: 16; d_call: TRBD1; j_call: TRBJ2-5; clone_size: many; v_call: TRBV11-2
cdr3_aa: CASGGLEGTNTGELFF; cdr3_nt: TGTGCCAGTGGCGGCTTAGAGGGGACGAACACCGGGGAGCTGTTTTTT; cdr3_length: 16; d_call: NA; j_call: TRBJ2-2; clone_size: NA; v_call: TRBV11-2
cdr3_aa: CASSLPGPSYEQYF; cdr3_nt: TGCGCCAGCAGCTTGCCCGGACCCTCCTACGAGCAGTACTTC; cdr3_length: 14; d_call: NA; j_call: TRBJ2-7; clone_size: few; v_call: TRBV5-1
cdr3_aa: CASSLVASQGRQPQHF; cdr3_nt: TGTGCCAGCAGCTTGGTTGCGTCCCAGGGGAGACAGCCCCAGCATTTT; cdr3_length: 16; d_call: NA; j_call: TRBJ1-5; clone_size: many; v_call: TRBV5-5
cdr3_aa: CASTLARQSQPQHF; cdr3_nt: TGTGCCAGCACCTTAGCCCGACAATCGCAGCCCCAGCATTTT; cdr3_length: 14; d_call: NA; j_call: TRBJ1-5; clone_size: few; v_call: TRBV7-8
cdr3_aa: CASSAGTSGGVPETQYF; cdr3_nt: TGTGCCAGCAGTGCCGGGACTAGCGGGGGGGTCCCAGAGACCCAGTACTTC; cdr3_length: 17; d_call: TRBD2; j_call: TRBJ2-5; clone_size: NA; v_call: TRBV6-1